The T cell receptor beta chain under discussion was sequenced for a study of a mutant IDH1 vaccine in newly diagnosed glioma. Clones were read by immunoSEQ multiplex PCR, and TCRdb kept only the in-frame ones, dropping some. Among 80,000 to 100,000 clones listed, 82% were seen once. Time point here: baseline, week 1 (first vaccination visit). Treatment specified: pre-vaccination baseline after standard-of-care therapy. The CDR3 extends over 13 amino acids. V lost 4 bases, J lost 1 base, and 10 bases lay in between. The germline V gene has CDR1 SQVTM and CDR2 ANQGSEA. The TCR was taken from a man between 40 and 49 years old with glioma. Some clones in this sample may be carry-over from other donors' samples. The specimen comprised PBMCs, sampled from a glioma patient treated with radiotherapy, temozolomide or both. The chain carries TRBV29-1 and TRBJ1-1; D call uncertain. The CDR3 protein is CSVAPRANTEAFF. The CDR3 DNA is TGCAGCGTTGCCCCCAGAGCGAACACTGAAGCTTTCTTT.